This T cell receptor beta chain was profiled in a study of T cell changes during pregnancy in multiple sclerosis. CDR3 length equals 15 residues. Trimming at V came to 6 bases and at J to 2 bases, leaving 5 bases not matched to a gene. Germline CDR1 SNHLY, CDR2 FYNNEI. The assay was immunoSEQ multiplex PCR, and TCRdb's table has in-frame clones only and misses some. The table shows about 110,000 clones, with around 90% occurring only once. The genes are TRBV2 and TRBJ2-1; 9 nucleotides agree with TRBD1. Sequencing used peripheral blood, obtained in the third trimester of pregnancy. The TCR was taken from a female donor in good health, enrolled as a control in a pregnancy study. DNA of the CDR3: TGTGCCAGCAGAGGACAGGGGATAACCTACAATGAGCAGTTCTTC. This gives the protein CASRGQGITYNEQFF.